This T cell receptor beta chain was recorded in a study of cytomegalovirus exposure and HLA in healthy donors. Study-level points and caveats: Later analysis suggested links between common viral pathogens and several top significant clusters.

This PCR relied on a set of 60 Vbeta primers and 13 Jbeta primers. Assay used: immunoSEQ multiplex PCR; TCRdb lists only in-frame clones, some missing. The data contain about 130,000 clones, about 85% of them singletons. Every donor was a healthy person donating bone marrow. Concerning this clone itself: Its antigen is currently unknown.

The source of this sequence is a boy aged 5-17 years in good health and CMV-seronegative. Sequenced input: PBMCs.

CDR3 in DNA: TGTGCCAGCAGCGTCACGGGACAGAGCAATCAGCCCCAGCATTTT. Encoded protein: CASSVTGQSNQPQHF. The rearrangement uses TRBV9 and TRBJ1-5, with 7 bases identical to TRBD1. Germline values: CDR1 SGDLS, CDR2 YYNGEE. With 2 bases clipped from V and 1 base from J, the junction kept 3 bases outside the gene matches. This CDR3 spans 15 amino acids.